Following are 27 T cell receptor beta chains from one sample sequenced in a study of T-cell reconstitution after alpha-beta-depleted transplantation in children. Unique molecular identifiers were used in preparing the TCRbeta library. In TCRdb, the PCR reads were re-called with MiXCR into one record per CDR3 protein. The sample lists about 340,000 distinct CDR3 sequences, about an eighth occurring once. Source: PBMCs, taken from the stem cell graft. The origin of the receptors is a human donor who donated a stem cell graft to a child with Fanconi anemia.

The gene calls are TRBV14 and TRBJ2-1; D may match TRBD1 or TRBD2 (5 bases each). The V gene lost 5 bases and the J gene lost 5 bases, with 16 bases spanning the gap. The CDR3 has 15 amino acids. Germline V gene sequence: CDR1 SGHDN, CDR2 FVKESK. The CDR3 DNA sequence: TGTGCCAGCAGCTCCCGGGACCTAGGGGACAATGAGCAGTTCTTC. This encodes CASSSRDLGDNEQFF. The variable domain in full, with the rest retrieved from reference TRBV14 and TRBJ2-1, is EAGVTQFPSHSVIEKGQTVTLRCDPISGHDNLYWYRRVMGKEIKFLLHFVKESKQDESGMPNNRFLAERTGGTYSTLKVQPAELEDSGVYFCASSSRDLGDNEQFFGPGTRLTVL.

This clonotype was found a few times. The chain couples TRBV3-1 to TRBJ1-5; D gene ambiguous. The germline V and J ends were trimmed by 3 bases and 1 base, with 4 bases remaining between them. Germline V gene sequence: CDR1 LGHDT, CDR2 YNNKEL (reference sequence). The CDR3 loop spans 13 amino acids. CDR3 sequence: CASSQSSNQPQHF. In DNA form, the CDR3 reads TGTGCCAGCAGCCAGTCCAGCAATCAGCCCCAGCATTTT.

This clonotype was seen repeatedly, ten times or more. The chain recombines TRBV5-1 with TRBJ2-2, with TRBD1 matching 11 bases. Germline assignment: CDR1 SGHRS and CDR2 YFSETQ. The CDR3 has 15 residues. J was trimmed by 3 bases and V by 6 bases; bases with no gene match: 4. The CDR3 DNA reads as TGCGCCAGCACCCGGACAGGGGGCTACACCGGGGAGCTGTTTTTT. Translated: CASTRTGGYTGELFF.

This clonotype was observed at least ten times. J is TRBJ1-1 and V is TRBV28, with D perhaps matching TRBD1 (5 bases). The CDR3 covers 13 residues. Trimming took off 6 bases at V and 4 bases at J, with 12 bases between the two ends. CDR1 and CDR2 from the germline V gene are MDHEN and SYDVKM. In DNA form, the CDR3 reads TGTGCCAGCAGGTTAGACAGAACCACTGAAGCTTTCTTT. Amino acid sequence: CASRLDRTTEAFF.

This clonotype was counted a few times. V and J are TRBV4-2 and TRBJ1-2, with 8 bases fitting TRBD1. There are 16 residues in the CDR3. V shed 3 bases and J 8 bases; nucleotides not matched to a gene: 14. Germline values: CDR1 LGHNA, CDR2 YNFKEQ. The CDR3 spells CASSQTDRALLKGYTF. In DNA, the CDR3 is TGTGCCAGCAGCCAGACGGACAGGGCACTACTAAAGGGCTACACCTTC.

This clonotype was seen a handful of times. The chain couples TRBV4-2 to TRBJ2-2; D call uncertain. The V end lost 4 bases, the J end lost 4 bases, and 10 bases lay between the germline ends. The CDR3 extends over 14 amino acids. Germline assignment: CDR1 LGHNA and CDR2 YNFKEQ. The CDR3 reads CASSPTEFTGELFF. As DNA, the CDR3 is TGTGCCAGCAGCCCGACCGAATTCACCGGGGAGCTGTTTTTT.

Here the CDR3 DNA reads TGCGCCAGCAGCTCACCGAGCATGAGACCGACCTACGAGCAGTACGTC. It specifies CASSSPSMRPTYEQYV. This rearrangement joins TRBV5-1 to TRBJ2-7, with D hard to call. This CDR3 is built from 16 residues. The V end was cut by 3 bases, the J end by 2 bases, with 18 bases between. Germline V gene sequence: CDR1 SGHRS, CDR2 YFSETQ.

V is TRBV6-5 and J is TRBJ1-1; D gene ambiguous. V dropped 1 base and J dropped 0 bases, with 6 bases sitting between them. The CDR3 totals 14 residues. Looked up from germline, CDR1 is MNHEY and CDR2 is SVGAGI. The DNA of the CDR3 is TGTGCCAGCAGTTACTTCGGGGTGAACACTGAAGCTTTCTTT. Translating gives CASSYFGVNTEAFF.

This clonotype was observed many times. This CDR3 is CASSFGGLTDTQYF. The DNA of the CDR3 is TGTGCCAGCAGCTTCGGTGGCCTCACAGATACGCAGTATTTT. V is TRBV7-9 and J is TRBJ2-3; no definite D call. Per germline, CDR1 SEHNR and CDR2 FQNEAQ (reference sequence). Trimming shortened V by 3 bases and J by 2 bases, and 9 bases separated the two germline ends. The CDR3 runs 14 residues.

V usage is TRBV20-1 and J usage is TRBJ1-5; D not resolved. Per the germline V gene, CDR1 is DFQATT and CDR2 is SNEGSKA (reference sequence). Trimming shortened V by 3 bases and J by 7 bases, and 16 bases separated the two germline ends. The CDR3 contains 14 residues. Here the CDR3 reads CSARASTGRQPQHF. The CDR3, as DNA: TGCAGTGCTAGGGCGTCGACCGGGCGCCAGCCCCAGCATTTT.

The chain joins TRBV9 to TRBJ2-1; D possibly uses TRBD1 or TRBD2 (5 bases each). The V end was cut by 4 bases, the J end by 8 bases, with 16 bases between. Germline loops: CDR1 SGDLS, CDR2 YYNGEE. The CDR3 has 14 residues. For the CDR3, the DNA is TGTGCCAGCAGCCCCCGGGGCAGGCGCGATGAGCAGTTCTTC. This translates into CASSPRGRRDEQFF.

This clonotype was found a few times. The chain couples TRBV12-3 or TRBV12-4 to TRBJ1-1; no clear D. The CDR3 contains 14 residues. Trimming removed 5 bases at V and 3 bases at J, with 13 bases between. Here the CDR3 reads CASSPGRPHTEAFF. For the CDR3, the DNA is TGTGCCAGCAGTCCGGGCAGGCCGCACACTGAAGCTTTCTTT.

This clonotype was counted ten times or more. The V gene is TRBV18, the J gene TRBJ2-6; possibly TRBD1 for D (5 bases). Germline-derived CDR1 and CDR2 are KGHSH and LQKENI. Trimming shortened V by 4 bases and J by 2 bases, and 9 bases separated the two germline ends. CDR3 size: 15 residues. This CDR3 reads CASSLGAAGANVLTF. The CDR3 region has the DNA TGTGCCAGCTCACTAGGGGCTGCTGGGGCCAACGTCCTGACTTTC.

This clonotype was seen a handful of times. V and J are TRBV9 and TRBJ2-5; 8 nucleotides agree with TRBD2. The CDR3 is made up of 15 amino acids. Germline trimming cut 0 bases from V and 5 bases from J; bases unmatched to any gene: 6. In germline, CDR1 is SGDLS, CDR2 YYNGEE. The CDR3 here is CASSVGTSIEETQYF. The CDR3 bases are TGTGCCAGCAGCGTAGGGACTAGCATTGAGGAGACCCAGTACTTC.

There are a few counts of this clonotype. The chain joins TRBV29-1 to TRBJ2-7; a weak D match, TRBD2 (5 bases). Germline CDR1 and CDR2: SQVTM and ANQGSEA. Trimming cost V 4 bases and J 6 bases, with 13 bases left between them. The CDR3 runs 12 residues. The CDR3 is CSVVEGSGEQYV. The DNA for the CDR3 is TGCAGCGTTGTAGAGGGCAGTGGCGAGCAGTACGTC.

This clonotype was counted at least ten times. This chain links TRBV10-3 with TRBJ1-1, with a tentative D call TRBD1 (5 bases). Germline V gene sequence: CDR1 ENHRY, CDR2 SYGVKD. V gave up 2 bases and J gave up 5 bases, with 9 bases separating them. The CDR3 spans 13 residues. CDR3 DNA: TGTGCCATCAGTGAGGAGGGGCGTACTGAAGCTTTCTTT. It specifies CAISEEGRTEAFF.

This clonotype was seen a handful of times. V gene TRBV7-9 combines with J gene TRBJ2-3; 8 nucleotides match TRBD2. The ends lost 6 bases at V and 2 bases at J; junction bases unmatched: 13. This CDR3 spans 17 amino acids. The V gene's germline CDR1 is SEHNR and CDR2 FQNEAQ (reference sequence). Written as DNA, the CDR3 is TGTGCCAGCAGTTTCAGTACTAGCGGTGACCTCACAGATACGCAGTATTTT. Translation gives CASSFSTSGDLTDTQYF.

The V call is TRBV18, the J call TRBJ1-2; possible D gene TRBD1, 6 bases. From germline, CDR1 is KGHSH and CDR2 LQKENI. This CDR3 has 15 residues. V gave up 2 bases and J gave up 2 bases, with 12 bases separating them. CDR3 DNA: TGTGCCAGCTCACCAGTGCAGGGGCCAAACTATGGCTACACCTTC. It translates to CASSPVQGPNYGYTF.

This clonotype showed up just a few times. The chain couples TRBV11-3 to TRBJ2-7; TRBD2 might be the D (5 bases). The CDR3 length is 14 residues. Germline CDR1 is SGHNT and CDR2 is YENEEA. V lost 7 bases and J 5 bases, leaving 18 bases between the germline ends. In nucleotides, the CDR3 is TGTGCCAGCAACTGCGGGCAGAAAGACCACGAGCAGTACTTC. Translating it yields CASNCGQKDHEQYF. Looking up the rest from reference TRBV11-3 and TRBJ2-7 gives the full variable domain: EAGVVQSPRYKIIEKKQPVAFWCNPISGHNTLYWYLQNLGQGPELLIRYENEEAVDDSQLPKDRFSAERLKGVDSTLKIQPAELGDSAVYLCASNCGQKDHEQYFGPGTRLTVT.

This clonotype was detected a few times. CDR3 amino acids: CASKGGADNNEQFF. The CDR3 nucleotides are TGTGCCAGCAAGGGGGGGGCGGATAACAATGAGCAGTTCTTC. The V call is TRBV28, the J call TRBJ2-1; a weak D match, TRBD2 (7 bases). V was trimmed by 7 bases and J by 5 bases, leaving 15 bases between them. This CDR3 is 14 amino acids long. In germline, CDR1 is MDHEN, CDR2 SYDVKM.

The rearrangement links TRBV5-6 to TRBJ2-7, with 8 bases identical to TRBD1. This CDR3 has 14 amino acids. Germline lookup yields CDR1 SGHDT and CDR2 YYEEEE. The V and J ends lost 2 bases and 6 bases, in that order; junction bases with no gene match: 7. CDR3 protein: CASSFGQGWFEQYV. DNA of the CDR3: TGTGCCAGCAGCTTCGGACAGGGTTGGTTCGAGCAGTACGTC.

This chain connects TRBV11-2 to TRBJ2-1; a possible D gene is TRBD1 (5 bases). The CDR3 totals 14 residues. Trimming pared 2 bases from V and 8 bases from J, leaving 13 bases between. Germline CDR1 is SGHAT and CDR2 is FQNNGV. The CDR3 protein is CASSLSRQSDEQFF. The CDR3 nucleotides are TGTGCCAGCAGCTTATCGCGACAGAGCGATGAGCAGTTCTTC.

This clonotype was seen a handful of times. The chain carries TRBV4-3 and TRBJ1-2; D uncertain. This CDR3 has 13 amino acids. Trimming cost V 1 base and J 10 bases, with 13 bases left between them. Germline V lookup: CDR1 LGHNA, CDR2 YSLEER. The CDR3 spells CASSQGPGRDYTF. DNA for the CDR3: TGCGCCAGCAGCCAAGGGCCAGGCCGGGACTACACCTTC.

This clonotype was counted between two and nine times. The chain couples TRBV5-1 to TRBJ2-2; 8 bases align to TRBD1. V was pared by 7 bases and J by 2 bases, with 7 bases of the junction left unmatched. In germline, CDR1 is SGHRS, CDR2 YFSETQ. CDR3 length: 15 amino acids. In DNA form, the CDR3 reads TGCGCCAGCCCCTGGGGGACAGGCAACACCGGGGAGCTGTTTTTT. This codes for CASPWGTGNTGELFF.

This clonotype was recorded at least ten times. This sequence joins TRBV5-1 and TRBJ2-4; D remains ambiguous. This CDR3 has 14 amino acids. From germline, CDR1 is SGHRS and CDR2 YFSETQ. Trimming shortened V by 3 bases and J by 6 bases, and 13 bases separated the two germline ends. CDR3: CASSSPAEINIQYF. The CDR3 coding sequence is TGCGCCAGCAGCTCCCCGGCAGAAATAAACATTCAGTACTTC.

This clonotype was detected ten times or more. The rearrangement links TRBV5-1 to TRBJ1-1; possible D gene TRBD1, 5 bases. Germline values: CDR1 SGHRS, CDR2 YFSETQ. The V end was cut by 7 bases, the J end by 3 bases, with 16 bases between. The CDR3 has 14 amino acids. The CDR3 DNA is TGCGCCAGCTACACCACCGCGGGGGACACTGAAGCTTTCTTT. Translating it yields CASYTTAGDTEAFF.

The sample holds many counts of this clonotype. The chain couples TRBV2 to TRBJ1-1, with D possibly TRBD1 on 6 matching bases. The CDR3 is made up of 13 amino acids. V shed 7 bases and J shed 1 base, with 10 bases lying between them. Germline V CDR1 and CDR2: SNHLY, FYNNEI. This CDR3 reads CASNRDQNTEAFF. CDR3 DNA: TGTGCCAGCAACAGGGACCAGAACACTGAAGCTTTCTTT.